This TCR beta chain was sequenced for a study of T cell responses to AZD1222 COVID-19 vaccine. Whole-study findings and limits: The peak T cell response came first, and repertoires were sampled only after it. Spike-specific TCR repertoires showed rising breadth and depth after two AZD1222 doses. Just five to seven AZD1222 recipients tested seropositive at baseline.

This table comes from immunoSEQ multiplex PCR, and its TCRdb copy is limited to in-frame clones, with some not included. Among about 130,000 clones listed, roughly 92% were seen once. The germline CDR1 and CDR2 sequences are SGHVS and FNYEAQ. V lost 5 bases to trimming and J lost 5 bases, with 16 bases between them. The CDR3 loop spans 16 amino acids. In the case of this clone: Antigen specificity is unknown.

The TCR was taken from an adult in good health. The V call is TRBV7-6, the J call TRBJ1-6; D unclear. Sequencing was performed on peripheral blood, taken on day 0 of AZD1222 vaccination. This chain's CDR3 is CASSRRGIMNNSPLHF. Here the CDR3 DNA reads TGTGCCAGCAGCCGGCGGGGTATTATGAATAATTCACCCCTCCACTTT.